The rows below give T cell receptor beta chains drawn from one sample of a study of T cells in Graves' hyperthyroidism and ophthalmopathy. MiXCR, applied by TCRdb to the multiplex PCR reads, yields one record per CDR3 protein. The table lists just under 750,000 distinct CDR3 sequences, approximately 40% of them singletons. The sample taken for sequencing was blood. The origin of the receptors is a middle-aged woman with Graves' hyperthyroidism. Each CDR3 is given with its conserved first and last residue. Fields, in order: J gene, clone size, V gene, D gene, CDR3 DNA, CDR3 protein. D genes are given only for firm matches. Clone size is given for some rows only: seen once, a few or many times, or a class if the clone is expanded.

J: TRBJ2-5
size: many
V: TRBV19
D: TRBD2
DNA: TGTGCCACGACCGGCGGGGGCCAAGAGACCCAGTACTTC
CDR3: CATTGGGQETQYF

J: TRBJ1-5
size: few
V: TRBV6-2/TRBV6-3
D: .
DNA: TGTGCCAGCAGCGGACTGGGCGATCAGCCCCAGCATTTT
CDR3: CASSGLGDQPQHF

J: TRBJ1-2
size: .
V: TRBV25-1
D: .
DNA: TGTGCCAGCAGTGCCTGGGAGGCCCCCTATGGCTACACCTTC
CDR3: CASSAWEAPYGYTF

J: TRBJ2-5
size: .
V: TRBV6-5
D: .
DNA: TGTGCCAGCAGTTACAGGGTCCAAGAGACCCAGTACTTC
CDR3: CASSYRVQETQYF

J: TRBJ1-5
size: many
V: TRBV2
D: .
DNA: TGTGCCAGCAGTCTGGAGGAAAATCAGCCCCAGCATTTT
CDR3: CASSLEENQPQHF

J: TRBJ1-1
size: many
V: TRBV20-1
D: .
DNA: TGCAGTGCCGACCCCGTGGCTTTCTTT
CDR3: CSADPVAFF

J: TRBJ2-7
size: few
V: TRBV29-1
D: TRBD2
DNA: TGCAGCGTTGATCGACTAGCGGGAGGCAACCGCTACGAGCAGTACTTC
CDR3: CSVDRLAGGNRYEQYF

J: TRBJ1-1
size: many
V: TRBV12-3/TRBV12-4
D: .
DNA: TGTGCCAGCAGGAGGTCCAACACTGAAGCTTTCTTT
CDR3: CASRRSNTEAFF

J: TRBJ1-5
size: .
V: TRBV7-2
D: TRBD1
DNA: TGTGCCATCAGTTTGAGGGGACAGGGGTTCCTTAGCAATCAGCCCCAGCATTTT
CDR3: CAISLRGQGFLSNQPQHF

J: TRBJ2-7
size: .
V: TRBV10-3
D: .
DNA: TGTGCCATCAGCCAAGGGGAGCAGGGCAGGTACGAGCAGTACTTC
CDR3: CAISQGEQGRYEQYF

J: TRBJ2-5
size: .
V: TRBV29-1
D: .
DNA: TGCAGCGTTGAAAAGGGGATGAACACAGATACGCAGTACTTC
CDR3: CSVEKGMNTDTQYF

J: TRBJ1-4
size: many
V: TRBV19
D: .
DNA: TGTGCCAGTAGACCCGGGCCTTATGAAAAACTGTTTTTT
CDR3: CASRPGPYEKLFF

J: TRBJ2-5
size: many
V: TRBV10-3
D: TRBD1
DNA: TGTGCCATCAGTGAGTCACAGGGGAATCAAGAGACCCAGTACTTC
CDR3: CAISESQGNQETQYF

J: TRBJ2-5
size: many
V: TRBV20-1
D: .
DNA: TGCAGTGCTAGGGGATACTTTAGACAGAGGGTAGAGACCCAGTACTTC
CDR3: CSARGYFRQRVETQYF

J: TRBJ1-4
size: few
V: TRBV14
D: .
DNA: TGTGCCAGCAGCCACCTACAGGGACGAGGGGATGAAAAACTGTTTTTT
CDR3: CASSHLQGRGDEKLFF

J: TRBJ2-7
size: .
V: TRBV7-4
D: .
DNA: TGTGCCAGCAGTTACTCGGGTACAGGCCCCCTTTACGAGCAGTACTTC
CDR3: CASSYSGTGPLYEQYF

J: TRBJ1-2
size: few
V: TRBV29-1
D: .
DNA: TGCAGCGTTGAAGATCCAGGGGTCCGTGGCTACACCTTC
CDR3: CSVEDPGVRGYTF

J: TRBJ2-7
size: many
V: TRBV6-6
D: .
DNA: TGTGCCACCAAGACAGGAAATTACGAGCAGTACTTC
CDR3: CATKTGNYEQYF

J: TRBJ2-2
size: .
V: TRBV2
D: .
DNA: TGTGCCAGCAGTCCACTAGGAGACAGCTTTATGACCGGGGAGCTGTTTTTT
CDR3: CASSPLGDSFMTGELFF

J: TRBJ2-5
size: .
V: TRBV5-1
D: .
DNA: TGCGCCAGCAGCTTGGCCGGGACCCCCGTTCAAGAGACCCAGTACTTC
CDR3: CASSLAGTPVQETQYF

J: TRBJ2-7
size: .
V: TRBV5-1
D: .
DNA: TGCGCCAGCAGCTGGGGTAGAGACAGAATAGTCTACGAGCAGTACTTC
CDR3: CASSWGRDRIVYEQYF

J: TRBJ1-4
size: .
V: TRBV28
D: .
DNA: TGTGCCAGCAGTTTCGTAGGGGAAAAACTGTTTTTT
CDR3: CASSFVGEKLFF

J: TRBJ1-2
size: many
V: TRBV5-6
D: .
DNA: TGTGCCAGCAGCTTAGGGGGATCTCGTGGCTACACCTTC
CDR3: CASSLGGSRGYTF

J: TRBJ2-6
size: few
V: TRBV4-1
D: .
DNA: TGCGCCAGCAGCCAAGCAAGGGGCTGGGGGGCCAACGTCCTGACTTTC
CDR3: CASSQARGWGANVLTF

J: TRBJ1-5
size: many
V: TRBV4-3
D: .
DNA: TGCGCCAGCAGCCCGAGACTGTATCAGCCCCAGCATTTT
CDR3: CASSPRLYQPQHF

J: TRBJ2-2
size: few
V: TRBV14
D: .
DNA: TGTGCCAGCAGCGGTCGAGCTGTATTGGACACCGGGGAGCTGTTTTTT
CDR3: CASSGRAVLDTGELFF

J: TRBJ1-4
size: few
V: TRBV10-2
D: .
DNA: TGCGCCAGCAGGGCCAGGGCCACTGAAAAACTGTTTTTT
CDR3: CASRARATEKLFF

J: TRBJ1-5
size: .
V: TRBV20-1
D: .
DNA: TGCAGTGCTAGAGAGGGGTATAGCAATCAGCCCCAGCATTTT
CDR3: CSAREGYSNQPQHF

J: TRBJ1-4
size: few
V: TRBV12-3/TRBV12-4
D: .
DNA: TGTGCCAGCGGGATTCCTAGTAATGAAAAACTGTTTTTT
CDR3: CASGIPSNEKLFF

J: TRBJ2-7
size: few
V: TRBV5-8
D: .
DNA: TGTGCCAGCAGCGCGGACGTTTTGGACGAGCAGTACTTC
CDR3: CASSADVLDEQYF

J: TRBJ2-3
size: .
V: TRBV10-3
D: TRBD1
DNA: TGTGCCATCAGGAGGACAGGGACCACAGATACGCAGTATTTT
CDR3: CAIRRTGTTDTQYF

J: TRBJ1-5
size: many
V: TRBV7-9
D: .
DNA: TGTGCCAGCAGAGAGAATAGCAATCAGCCCCAGCATTTT
CDR3: CASRENSNQPQHF

J: TRBJ2-5
size: many
V: TRBV7-2
D: TRBD2
DNA: TGTGCCAGCCTTCTAACGGTAGCGGGAGAAGGGACCCAGTACTTC
CDR3: CASLLTVAGEGTQYF

J: TRBJ2-4
size: .
V: TRBV20-1
D: .
DNA: TGCAGTGCTGGAACTCTTGAGTCGTGGTACTTC
CDR3: CSAGTLESWYF

J: TRBJ2-3
size: .
V: TRBV7-2
D: .
DNA: TGTGCCAGCAGCTTAAAGTCTAGTGATGTGACAGATACGCAGTATTTT
CDR3: CASSLKSSDVTDTQYF

J: TRBJ1-6
size: many
V: TRBV15
D: .
DNA: TGTGCCACCAGCAGGCTAGGAGGTGCCGAGAATTCACCCCTCCACTTT
CDR3: CATSRLGGAENSPLHF

J: TRBJ1-1
size: many
V: TRBV7-9
D: .
DNA: TGTGCCAGCAGCCCGGTGAGGGCAGGCACTGAAGCTTTCTTT
CDR3: CASSPVRAGTEAFF

J: TRBJ1-3
size: .
V: TRBV10-3
D: .
DNA: TGTGCCATCACGGAAGACACTAACTATGGAAACACCATATATTTT
CDR3: CAITEDTNYGNTIYF

J: TRBJ2-5
size: many
V: TRBV6-5
D: .
DNA: TGTGCCAGCAGCAAGGGGGGGACCCAGTACTTC
CDR3: CASSKGGTQYF

J: TRBJ1-5
size: many
V: TRBV19
D: .
DNA: TGTGCCAGTAGTACAGGGTACGAAAGCAATCAGCCCCAGCATTTT
CDR3: CASSTGYESNQPQHF

J: TRBJ1-1
size: .
V: TRBV9
D: .
DNA: TGTGCCAGCAGTTTTTACCAGGGGATCATGAACACTGAAGCTTTCTTT
CDR3: CASSFYQGIMNTEAFF

J: TRBJ2-7
size: .
V: TRBV29-1
D: TRBD1
DNA: TGCAGCGTTGCAGGGGGTAGCCAGGGGTCCTACGAGCAGTACTTC
CDR3: CSVAGGSQGSYEQYF

J: TRBJ2-5
size: few
V: TRBV20-1
D: .
DNA: TGCAGTGTGGGCTTCCAAGAGACCCAGTACTTC
CDR3: CSVGFQETQYF

J: TRBJ1-2
size: many
V: TRBV15
D: TRBD1
DNA: TGTGCCACCAGCAGTGGGACAGTCTATAACTATGGCTACACCTTC
CDR3: CATSSGTVYNYGYTF

J: TRBJ2-5
size: many
V: TRBV7-2
D: TRBD1
DNA: TGTGCCAGCAGCTTGGGTCCAGGGGGACGGCAGACCCAGTACTTC
CDR3: CASSLGPGGRQTQYF

J: TRBJ2-2
size: .
V: TRBV5-1
D: .
DNA: TGCGCCAGCAGCCTGGCCTTCGACGGGGAGCTGTTTTTT
CDR3: CASSLAFDGELFF

J: TRBJ2-7
size: .
V: TRBV6-6
D: .
DNA: TGTGCCAGCAAACTAAAAGACAGTGAAGAGCAGTACTTC
CDR3: CASKLKDSEEQYF

J: TRBJ2-7
size: .
V: TRBV6-5
D: .
DNA: TGTGCCAGCAGTTCAGTCGGGACTGGGACTTACGAGCAGTACTTC
CDR3: CASSSVGTGTYEQYF

J: TRBJ2-5
size: .
V: TRBV7-3
D: TRBD1
DNA: TGTGCCAGCAGCTTAGACGCAGGGGGCCGTGAGACCCGGTACTTC
CDR3: CASSLDAGGRETRYF

J: TRBJ2-2
size: many
V: TRBV2
D: .
DNA: TGTGCCAGCACCGAACAACGGGCTACCGGGGAGCTGTTTTTT
CDR3: CASTEQRATGELFF

J: TRBJ1-1
size: many
V: TRBV10-3
D: .
DNA: TGTGCCATCAGTGAGTCGATAGTACAGGGACGAGGCGCTTTCTTT
CDR3: CAISESIVQGRGAFF

J: TRBJ2-7
size: .
V: TRBV11-2
D: TRBD2
DNA: TGTGCCAGCAGTTTAGCGGGGAAACTATCCTACGAGCAGTACTTC
CDR3: CASSLAGKLSYEQYF

J: TRBJ1-2
size: once
V: TRBV27
D: .
DNA: TGTGCCAGCACCCCCAGGGGCGACAGTGGCTACACCTTC
CDR3: CASTPRGDSGYTF